This T cell receptor (beta chain) stems from a study of PD-1 blockade in classical Hodgkin lymphoma. This clone was counted a single time. Its antigen is undetermined. Indicated time point: newly diagnosed, previously untreated cHL patient sample. The authors used newly diagnosed, untreated classical Hodgkin lymphoma PBMCs as comparison. Repertoires were generated with immunoSEQ multiplex PCR, while TCRdb's copy carries only in-frame clones and drops some. The table has some 28,000 clones, roughly 92% seen once. Study-level points and caveats: Relapsed/refractory patients reportedly had lower baseline diversity than newly diagnosed patients.

The specimen was peripheral blood mononuclear cells (PBMCs). This TCR was sampled from a human donor with classical Hodgkin lymphoma.

CDR3 in DNA: TGTGCCAGTAGTTCCAACGGACAGGGGGGCCAAGAGACCCAGTACTTC. Translation gives CASSSNGQGGQETQYF. The V and J genes are TRBV19 and TRBJ2-5, with 10 bases lining up with TRBD1. Germline loops: CDR1 LNHDA, CDR2 SQIVND (reference sequence). The junction had 7 bases not matched to a gene; V was cut back by 5 bases and J by 1 base. The CDR3 consists of 16 residues.